The entry below describes one T cell receptor (beta chain). These data belong to a study of blood T cell repertoires in COVID-19. Across the whole study: Acute and convalescent COVID-19 specimens originated in the United States, Italy and Spain. Sources were T cells, B-cell-depleted T cells, or PBMCs; the material itself was cDNA or gDNA.

In the study's own analysis: Estimation of nucleated cell counts relied on the amplification of reference gene primers. TCRdb keeps only in-frame clones here, not all; method: immunoSEQ multiplex PCR. D and trimming come from the DNA, and the V and J calls and clone size come from that table. The table records roughly 35,000 clones, more than 75% of them present only once. The CDR3 has 16 amino acids. The J segment lost 3 bases and the V segment lost 4 bases, leaving 5 bases of the junction unmatched. Germline CDR1 reads SGDLS; CDR2 reads YYNGEE. Sequenced input: peripheral blood. V and J are TRBV9 and TRBJ2-3; 13 bases fit TRBD2. This clonotype was obtained from a woman aged 60-70 years with acute or convalescent COVID-19. This chain's CDR3 is CASSPRLAGGTDTQYF. CDR3 sequence (DNA): TGTGCCAGCAGCCCCCGACTAGCGGGGGGAACAGATACGCAGTATTTT.